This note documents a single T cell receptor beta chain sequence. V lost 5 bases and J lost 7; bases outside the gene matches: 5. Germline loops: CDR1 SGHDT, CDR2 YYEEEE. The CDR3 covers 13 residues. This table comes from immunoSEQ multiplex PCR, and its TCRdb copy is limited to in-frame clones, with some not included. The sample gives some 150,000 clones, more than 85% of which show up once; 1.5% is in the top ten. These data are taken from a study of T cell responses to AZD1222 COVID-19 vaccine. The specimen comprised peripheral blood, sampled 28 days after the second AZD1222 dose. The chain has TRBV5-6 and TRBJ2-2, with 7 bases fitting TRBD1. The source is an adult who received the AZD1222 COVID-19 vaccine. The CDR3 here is CASRLRGLGELFF. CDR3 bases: TGTGCCAGCAGGTTGAGGGGGCTCGGGGAGCTGTTTTTT. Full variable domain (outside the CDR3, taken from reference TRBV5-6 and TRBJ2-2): DAGVTQSPTHLIKTRGQQVTLRCSPKSGHDTVSWYQQALGQGPQFIFQYYEEEERQRGNFPDRFSGHQFPNYSSELNVNALLLGDSALYLCASRLRGLGELFFGEGSRLTVL.